Below are 2 T cell receptor beta chains sequenced from a single sample in a study of cytomegalovirus exposure and HLA in healthy donors. The PCR contained 60 Vbeta and 13 Jbeta primers. The repertoire was sequenced with immunoSEQ multiplex PCR; TCRdb's copy has only in-frame clones and lacks some. The repertoire holds some 180,000 clones, under 80% seen once, with 2% to 2.5% in the top ten. The sample taken for sequencing was PBMCs. The source of these receptors is a woman aged 30 to 39 in good health and CMV-seropositive.

DNA for the CDR3: TGTGCCAGCAGCCTCGCCTTTGAGAAACTGTTTTTT. Encoded protein: CASSLAFEKLFF. V and J are TRBV7-6 and TRBJ1-4, with unresolved D. V lost 5 bases and J lost 11, with 12 bases in between. From germline, CDR1 is SGHVS and CDR2 FNYEAQ. CDR3 length: 12 amino acids.

This clone was recorded a few times. Distinct nucleotide sequences in the sample also encode this CDR3. The J gene is TRBJ2-3, the V gene TRBV6-4, with 9 bases fitting TRBD2. The CDR3 has 15 residues. The junction had 6 bases not matched to a gene; V was cut back by 5 bases and J by 3 bases. Germline V CDR1 and CDR2: MRHNA, SNTAGT. CDR3 DNA sequence: TGTGCCAGCAGTTATAGCGGGGGCGTAACAGATACGCAGTATTTT. It yields the protein CASSYSGGVTDTQYF.